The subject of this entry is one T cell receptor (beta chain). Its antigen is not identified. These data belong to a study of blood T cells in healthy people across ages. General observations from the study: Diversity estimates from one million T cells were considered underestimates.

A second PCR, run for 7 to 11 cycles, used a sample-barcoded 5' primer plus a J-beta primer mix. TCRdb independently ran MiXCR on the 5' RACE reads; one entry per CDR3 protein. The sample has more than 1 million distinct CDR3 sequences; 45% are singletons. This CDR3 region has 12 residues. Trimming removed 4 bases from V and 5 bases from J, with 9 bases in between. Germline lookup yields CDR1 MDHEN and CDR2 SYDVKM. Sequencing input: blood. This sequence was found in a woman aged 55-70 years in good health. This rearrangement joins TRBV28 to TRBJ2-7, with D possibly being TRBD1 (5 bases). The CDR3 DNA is TGTGCCAGCAGTTCCCGACAGAACGAGCAGTACTTC. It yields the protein CASSSRQNEQYF.